This T cell receptor beta chain was captured in a study of radiotherapy plus CTLA-4 blockade in lung cancer. Looking at the study overall: Patients showed objective responses in roughly 18% of cases and disease control in approximately 28%. Study-wide points: Tumor-derived TCR clones expanded in blood after radiotherapy plus ipilimumab.

V was pared by 6 bases and J by 7 bases, with 5 bases of the junction left unmatched. CDR1 is MDHEN, CDR2 SYDVKM, per germline. This CDR3 spans 14 amino acids. Measured with immunoSEQ multiplex PCR; TCRdb has only the in-frame clones, and not every one. The repertoire has 60,000 or so clones, around 80% of them found once; the top ten carry 3% to 4%. A note on this clone: What it binds is unknown.

The study treated chemo-refractory metastatic non-small-cell lung cancer patients with focal radiation plus ipilimumab CTLA-4 blockade. The sequence was collected from a human donor with non-small cell lung cancer who had a partial response to radiotherapy plus ipilimumab. The V and J genes are TRBV28 and TRBJ1-5; 11 nucleotides line up with TRBD1. The source was peripheral blood, collected from a patient treated with radiotherapy plus ipilimumab. The CDR3 region is CASRGTGGWQPQHF. Here the CDR3 DNA reads TGTGCCAGCAGAGGGACAGGGGGATGGCAGCCCCAGCATTTT.